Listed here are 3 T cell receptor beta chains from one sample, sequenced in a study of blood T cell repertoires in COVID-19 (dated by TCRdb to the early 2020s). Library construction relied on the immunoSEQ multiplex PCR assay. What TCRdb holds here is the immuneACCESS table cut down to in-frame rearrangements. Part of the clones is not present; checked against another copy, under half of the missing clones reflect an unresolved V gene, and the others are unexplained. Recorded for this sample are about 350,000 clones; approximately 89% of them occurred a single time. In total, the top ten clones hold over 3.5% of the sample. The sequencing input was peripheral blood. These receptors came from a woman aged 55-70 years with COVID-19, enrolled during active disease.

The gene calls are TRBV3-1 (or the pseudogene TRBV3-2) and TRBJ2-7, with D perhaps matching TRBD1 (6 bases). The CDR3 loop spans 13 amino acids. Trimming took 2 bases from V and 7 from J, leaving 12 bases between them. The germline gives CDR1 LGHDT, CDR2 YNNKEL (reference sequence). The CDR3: CASSQTGSGEQYF. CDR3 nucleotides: TGTGCCAGCAGCCAAACAGGGTCGGGGGAGCAGTACTTC.

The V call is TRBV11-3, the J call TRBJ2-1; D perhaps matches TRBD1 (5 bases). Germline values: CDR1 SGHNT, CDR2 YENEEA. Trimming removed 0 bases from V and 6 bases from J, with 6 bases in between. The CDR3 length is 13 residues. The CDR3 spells CASSLDQGNEQFF. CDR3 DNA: TGTGCCAGCAGCTTAGATCAGGGCAATGAGCAGTTCTTC. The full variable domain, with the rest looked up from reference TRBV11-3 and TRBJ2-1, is EAGVVQSPRYKIIEKKQPVAFWCNPISGHNTLYWYLQNLGQGPELLIRYENEEAVDDSQLPKDRFSAERLKGVDSTLKIQPAELGDSAVYLCASSLDQGNEQFFGPGTRLTVL.

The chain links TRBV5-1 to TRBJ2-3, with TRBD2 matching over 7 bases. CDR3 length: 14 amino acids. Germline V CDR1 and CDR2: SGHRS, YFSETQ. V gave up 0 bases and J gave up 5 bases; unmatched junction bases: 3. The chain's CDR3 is CASSLVGEGDTQYF. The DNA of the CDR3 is TGCGCCAGCAGCTTGGTTGGGGAGGGAGATACGCAGTATTTT.